The 15 T cell receptor beta chains reported below all come from one sample, sequenced in a study of blood T cell repertoires in COVID-19. Sequenced by immunoSEQ multiplex PCR; TCRdb stores in-frame clones only, minus some. Found here are approximately 6,000 clones, roughly nine tenths of them singletons; the top ten hold roughly 18%. Source material: peripheral blood. The receptors were gathered from a human donor in a cohort sampled during active COVID-19.

The chain carries TRBV27 and TRBJ2-1; TRBD1 matches 8 bases. The germline CDR1 and CDR2 sequences are MNHEY and SMNVEV (reference sequence). Trimming removed 11 bases from V and 4 bases from J; junction bases left unmatched: 10. This CDR3 is 14 amino acids long. The CDR3 protein is CASRQGTTYNEQFF. The CDR3 nucleotides read TGTGCCTCTCGACAGGGGACCACATACAATGAGCAGTTCTTC.

The J gene is TRBJ2-7, the V gene TRBV3-1 (or the pseudogene TRBV3-2), with D possibly being TRBD2 (6 bases). The germline V and J ends were trimmed by 4 bases and 2 bases, with 12 bases remaining between them. The CDR3 loop spans 14 amino acids. Germline-derived CDR1 and CDR2 are LGHDT and YNNKEL (reference sequence). Here the CDR3 reads CASSLTRAPYEQYF. CDR3 coding DNA: TGTGCCAGCAGCCTGACTAGGGCTCCCTACGAGCAGTACTTC.

V and J are TRBV6-1 and TRBJ2-3; 8 nucleotides line up with TRBD2. Trimming removed 4 bases from V and 4 bases from J; junction bases left unmatched: 7. Germline CDR1 and CDR2: MNHNS and SASEGT. This CDR3 region has 15 residues. This CDR3 reads CASSARAGVSDTQYF. CDR3 nucleotide sequence: TGTGCCAGCAGTGCCCGAGCGGGGGTATCAGATACGCAGTATTTT.

This chain connects TRBV10-1 to TRBJ2-3; 9 bases fit TRBD2. Per the germline V gene, CDR1 is WNHNN and CDR2 is SYGVQD (reference sequence). The CDR3 spans 16 residues. The junction had 5 bases not matched to a gene; V was cut back by 0 bases and J by 4 bases. The CDR3, as DNA: TGCGCCAGCAGTGAGTCCCTGCGGGGGGGCCCAGATACGCAGTATTTT. This translates into CASSESLRGGPDTQYF.

The chain links TRBV6-6 to TRBJ1-5, with 8 bases matching TRBD1. V was clipped by 6 bases and J by 8 bases; unmatched bases: 6. The V gene's germline CDR1 is MNHNY and CDR2 SVGAGI (reference sequence). CDR3 length equals 13 residues. The DNA of the CDR3 is TGTGCCAGCAGACAAGACAGGGGTAAGCCCCAGCATTTT. Translation gives CASRQDRGKPQHF.

The rearrangement links TRBV7-3 to TRBJ2-5; TRBD2 aligns across 12 bases. Unmatched junction bases numbered 5, after V lost 4 bases and J lost 5 bases. The CDR3 has 15 residues. Germline V gene sequence: CDR1 SGHTA, CDR2 FQGTGA. This chain's CDR3 is CASSSTSGGGETQYF. The CDR3 coding sequence is TGTGCCAGCAGCTCGACTAGCGGGGGAGGGGAGACCCAGTACTTC.

Only one count was recorded for this clone. This rearrangement joins TRBV7-9 to TRBJ2-2; D remains ambiguous. With 3 bases removed from V and 2 bases from J, the gap between germline ends came to 10 bases. CDR3 size: 15 residues. The germline gives CDR1 SEHNR, CDR2 FQNEAQ (reference sequence). CDR3 loop: CASSLRSINTGELFF. CDR3 sequence (DNA): TGTGCCAGCAGCTTGCGCTCCATCAACACCGGGGAGCTGTTTTTT.

The chain has TRBV24-1 and TRBJ1-2; D uncertain. Deletions cut 4 bases from V and 4 bases from J, with 15 bases between. The CDR3 totals 15 residues. CDR1 and CDR2 from the germline V gene are KGHDR and SFDVKD. For the CDR3, the DNA is TGTGCCACCAGTGAGGCAGGCAGAAATACCTATGGCTACACCTTC. Translated: CATSEAGRNTYGYTF.

Within the sample, this clone is large. The V gene is TRBV6-5, the J gene TRBJ1-5, with a tentative D call TRBD1 (5 bases). Deletions cut 0 bases from V and 0 bases from J, with 6 bases between. Germline V gene sequence: CDR1 MNHEY, CDR2 SVGAGI. The CDR3 has 15 amino acids. CDR3 loop: CASSYSDSSNQPQHF. DNA of the CDR3: TGTGCCAGCAGTTACTCCGACAGTAGCAATCAGCCCCAGCATTTT.

V usage is TRBV4-1 and J usage is TRBJ1-6; the match to TRBD1 covers 7 bases. Trimming removed 3 bases from V and 2 bases from J; junction bases left unmatched: 7. The germline CDR1 and CDR2 sequences are MGHRA and YSYEKL. The CDR3 consists of 17 residues. The CDR3 is CASSHGDSGPYNSPLHF. In nucleotides, the CDR3 is TGCGCCAGCAGCCATGGGGACAGCGGACCCTATAATTCACCCCTCCACTTT.

The rearrangement uses TRBV6-5 and TRBJ2-3; 7 bases match TRBD1. The CDR3 is made up of 13 amino acids. V lost 6 bases, J lost 10 bases, and 10 bases stayed unmatched. Germline lookup yields CDR1 MNHEY and CDR2 SVGAGI. The DNA for the CDR3 is TGTGCCAGCAGGCAACGACAGGGCAATGCGCAGTATTTT. It translates to CASRQRQGNAQYF.

The chain combines TRBV9 with TRBJ2-3; 12 bases are shared with TRBD2. After removal of 0 bases from V and 5 bases from J, the junction contained 13 bases not matched to a gene. The CDR3 has 19 residues. Germline loops: CDR1 SGDLS, CDR2 YYNGEE. The CDR3 loop is CASSVGLAGAPRQKDTQYF. The CDR3 nucleotides are TGTGCCAGCAGCGTAGGACTAGCGGGGGCCCCAAGGCAGAAAGATACGCAGTATTTT.

The chain employs TRBV18 and TRBJ2-7; possible D gene TRBD2, 6 bases. Germline lookup yields CDR1 KGHSH and CDR2 LQKENI. The CDR3 totals 14 residues. Trimming stripped 2 bases from V and 3 bases from J, with 11 bases between. CDR3 region: CASSPGGAYYEQYF. The CDR3 bases are TGTGCCAGCTCACCAGGAGGGGCTTACTACGAGCAGTACTTC.

The J gene is TRBJ1-1, the V gene TRBV6-1; possible D gene TRBD1, 5 bases. Germline assignment: CDR1 MNHNS and CDR2 SASEGT. The CDR3 runs to 16 residues. Trimming shortened V by 0 bases and J by 11 bases, and 22 bases separated the two germline ends. CDR3 region: CASSEAYLRGPSWAFF. CDR3 sequence (DNA): TGTGCCAGCAGTGAAGCCTATCTAAGGGGCCCTTCATGGGCTTTCTTT.

The V and J genes are TRBV6-6 and TRBJ1-2; 8 bases align to TRBD1. CDR3 length: 15 amino acids. Unmatched junction bases numbered 11, after V lost 4 bases and J lost 7 bases. Per the germline V gene, CDR1 is MNHNY and CDR2 is SVGAGI (reference sequence). CDR3 loop: CASSSTTGEGGGYTF. The DNA for the CDR3 is TGTGCCAGCAGTTCAACGACAGGGGAAGGCGGTGGCTACACCTTC.